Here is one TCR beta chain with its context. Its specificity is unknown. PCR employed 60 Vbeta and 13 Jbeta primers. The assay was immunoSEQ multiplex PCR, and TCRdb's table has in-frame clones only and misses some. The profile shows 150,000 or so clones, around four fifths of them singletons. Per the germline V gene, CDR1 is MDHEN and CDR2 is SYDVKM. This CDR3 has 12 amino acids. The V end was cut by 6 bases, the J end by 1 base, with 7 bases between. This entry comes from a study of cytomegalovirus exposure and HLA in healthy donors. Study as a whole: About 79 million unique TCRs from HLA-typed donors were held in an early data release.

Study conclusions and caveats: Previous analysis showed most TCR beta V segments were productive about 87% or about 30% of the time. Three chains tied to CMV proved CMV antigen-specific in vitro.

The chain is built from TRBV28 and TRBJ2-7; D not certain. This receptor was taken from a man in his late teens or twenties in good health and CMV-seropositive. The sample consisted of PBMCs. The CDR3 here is CASRGRSYEQYF. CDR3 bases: TGTGCCAGCAGGGGCCGTTCCTACGAGCAGTACTTC.